Below are 16 T cell receptor beta chains sequenced from a single sample in a study of T cell responses to AZD1222 COVID-19 vaccine. The data were produced by immunoSEQ multiplex PCR, yet TCRdb's version contains in-frame clones alone and is incomplete. There are fewer than 110,000 clones in the sample; roughly 90% occur only once, and roughly 8.7% lies in the top ten. The sample in question was peripheral blood, obtained 28 days after the second AZD1222 dose. These receptors originate from an adult who received the AZD1222 COVID-19 vaccine.

This chain links TRBV11-2 with TRBJ2-5; D not resolved. The CDR3 has 13 residues. V gave up 5 bases and J gave up 2 bases, with 9 bases separating them. Germline values: CDR1 SGHAT, CDR2 FQNNGV. The CDR3 is CASSKERQETQYF. CDR3 in DNA: TGTGCCAGCAGCAAGGAGAGGCAAGAGACCCAGTACTTC.

The rearrangement links TRBV5-6 to TRBJ1-1; possible D gene TRBD1, 6 bases. Germline assignment: CDR1 SGHDT and CDR2 YYEEEE. There are 15 residues in the CDR3. Trimming took off 0 bases at V and 1 base at J, with 10 bases between the two ends. In DNA form, the CDR3 reads TGTGCCAGCAGCTTGGCGGTGACAGGGAACACTGAAGCTTTCTTT. It codes for CASSLAVTGNTEAFF.

The chain joins TRBV7-2 to TRBJ2-3, with D maybe TRBD1 (6 bases). Germline CDR1 is SGHTA and CDR2 is FQGNSA. The CDR3 has 19 amino acids. Trimming pared 5 bases from V and 1 base from J, leaving 25 bases between. CDR3 nucleotide sequence: TGTGCCAGCAGCCCCCCGAGTATTGGCAGGGGATGGGGCACAGATACGCAGTATTTT. Amino acids: CASSPPSIGRGWGTDTQYF.

The rearrangement uses TRBV10-3 and TRBJ1-6; D perhaps matches TRBD1 (5 bases). Germline lookup yields CDR1 ENHRY and CDR2 SYGVKD. V was cut by 7 bases and J by 7 bases, with 14 bases left in between. The CDR3 has 14 residues. The CDR3 loop is CAITGGTGNSPLHF. DNA of the CDR3: TGTGCCATCACTGGCGGGACTGGCAATTCACCCCTCCACTTT.

This rearrangement joins TRBV27 to TRBJ2-7; D tentatively fits TRBD1 or TRBD2 (5 bases each). CDR1 MNHEY and CDR2 SMNVEV come from the germline V gene (reference sequence). Trimming removed 4 bases from V and 5 bases from J, with 15 bases in between. This CDR3 is 14 amino acids long. CDR3 nucleotides: TGTGCCAGCAGTTGGGGACGGGGTGGCGACGAGCAGTACTTC. Protein sequence: CASSWGRGGDEQYF.

This chain links TRBV10-3 with TRBJ1-2; D remains unclear. Per the germline V gene, CDR1 is ENHRY and CDR2 is SYGVKD. V lost 0 bases and J 0 bases, leaving 8 bases between the germline ends. This CDR3 is built from 15 residues. The CDR3 sequence: CAISESQESNYGYTF. The CDR3 region has the DNA TGTGCCATCAGTGAGTCTCAGGAGTCTAACTATGGCTACACCTTC.

The chain is built from TRBV12-3 or TRBV12-4 and TRBJ2-3; 7 bases map to TRBD1. The ends lost 3 bases at V and 6 bases at J; junction bases unmatched: 3. The CDR3 consists of 13 residues. CDR3 sequence reads: CASSFATGDTQYF. In DNA form, the CDR3 reads TGTGCCAGCAGTTTCGCGACAGGGGATACGCAGTATTTT.

The rearrangement links TRBV4-2 to TRBJ2-3; tentatively, D is TRBD2 (5 bases). The germline gives CDR1 LGHNA, CDR2 YNFKEQ. The CDR3 has 16 amino acids. V was pared by 4 bases and J by 4 bases, with 18 bases between. Here the CDR3 DNA reads TGTGCCAGCAGCCCCAGCGGAGTAAGTTTCGCAGATACGCAGTATTTT. Its protein product is CASSPSGVSFADTQYF.

V and J are TRBV30 and TRBJ1-1; D is unresolved. Germline assignment: CDR1 GTSNPN and CDR2 SVGIG (reference sequence). The CDR3 has 12 amino acids. The V and J ends lost 4 bases and 4 bases respectively, with 10 bases between them. DNA for the CDR3: TGTGCCTGGATCTGGTCCGTCACTGAAGCTTTCTTT. Amino acids: CAWIWSVTEAFF.

This chain uses TRBV7-9 with TRBJ2-3, with D perhaps matching TRBD1 or TRBD2 (5 bases each). Trimming removed 5 bases at V and 0 bases at J, with 9 bases between. Germline CDR1 and CDR2: SEHNR and FQNEAQ (reference sequence). CDR3 size: 14 residues. The CDR3 region is CASSRGPSTDTQYF. DNA for the CDR3: TGTGCCAGCAGCCGGGGACCGAGCACAGATACGCAGTATTTT.

The chain joins TRBV27 to TRBJ1-5, with D perhaps TRBD1 (6 bases). The V gene's germline CDR1 is MNHEY and CDR2 SMNVEV (reference sequence). This CDR3 has 15 amino acids. The ends were cut back, 4 bases at V and 2 bases at J, with 12 bases in the middle. This chain's CDR3 is CASSWGAMGNQPQHF. The CDR3 DNA reads as TGTGCCAGCAGTTGGGGGGCCATGGGCAATCAGCCCCAGCATTTT.

The chain links TRBV27 to TRBJ1-6; tentatively, D is TRBD1 (6 bases). The germline V gene encodes CDR1 MNHEY and CDR2 SMNVEV (reference sequence). Deletions cut 7 bases from V and 7 bases from J, with 17 bases between. The CDR3 is 15 amino acids. The CDR3 nucleotides read TGTGCCAGCACCTCTCTCGTAGGGACAAATTCACCCCTCCACTTT. This translates into CASTSLVGTNSPLHF.

The chain carries TRBV30 and TRBJ1-4, with D perhaps TRBD1 (5 bases). The CDR3 runs to 16 residues. V shed 2 bases and J shed 8 bases, with 21 bases lying between them. CDR1 is GTSNPN, CDR2 SVGIG, per germline (reference sequence). The CDR3 sequence is CAWSQTRGGFWEKLFF. The CDR3 bases are TGTGCCTGGAGTCAAACCCGGGGGGGTTTTTGGGAAAAACTGTTTTTT.

This chain connects TRBV5-1 to TRBJ2-2; 7 positions agree with TRBD1. The CDR3 loop spans 14 amino acids. J lost 6 bases, V lost 2 bases, and 4 bases had no gene match. CDR1 is SGHRS and CDR2 is YFSETQ in the germline V gene. The CDR3 DNA is TGCGCCAGCAGCTTTGACAGGGCATCCGGGGAGCTGTTTTTT. Residues: CASSFDRASGELFF.

The V gene is TRBV6-5, the J gene TRBJ1-4; TRBD1 might be the D (5 bases). The CDR3 extends over 15 amino acids. The germline CDR1 and CDR2 sequences are MNHEY and SVGAGI. The V and J ends lost 6 bases and 8 bases respectively, with 19 bases between them. The CDR3 loop is CASRPADGRGEKLFF. The CDR3 DNA reads TGTGCCAGCAGACCAGCAGATGGGAGGGGAGAAAAACTGTTTTTT.

This clone has only a few counts. The chain couples TRBV4-1 to TRBJ1-2; possibly TRBD1 for D (6 bases). The CDR3 runs 13 residues. Between the trimmed V and J ends, which lost 4 bases and 6 bases, there was a span of 12 bases. CDR1 is MGHRA and CDR2 is YSYEKL in the germline V gene. Here the CDR3 reads CASSPPQGDGYTF. For the CDR3, the DNA is TGCGCCAGCAGCCCCCCACAGGGAGATGGCTACACCTTC.